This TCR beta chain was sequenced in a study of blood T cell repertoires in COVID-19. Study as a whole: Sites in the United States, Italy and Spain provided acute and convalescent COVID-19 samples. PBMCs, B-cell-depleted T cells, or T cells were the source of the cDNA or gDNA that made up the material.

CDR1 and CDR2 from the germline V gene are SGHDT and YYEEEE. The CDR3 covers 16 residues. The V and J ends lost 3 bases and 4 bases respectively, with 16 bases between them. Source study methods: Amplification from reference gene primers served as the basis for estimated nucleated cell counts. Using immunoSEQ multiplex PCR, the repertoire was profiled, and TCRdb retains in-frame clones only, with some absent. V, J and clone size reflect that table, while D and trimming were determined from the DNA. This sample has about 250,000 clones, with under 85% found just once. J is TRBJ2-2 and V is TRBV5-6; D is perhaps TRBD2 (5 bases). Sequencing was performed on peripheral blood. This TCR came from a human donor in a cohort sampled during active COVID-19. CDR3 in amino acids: CASSSAPSGSTGELFF. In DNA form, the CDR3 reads TGTGCCAGCAGCTCGGCCCCCTCGGGAAGCACCGGGGAGCTGTTTTTT. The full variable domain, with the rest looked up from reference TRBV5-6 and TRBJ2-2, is DAGVTQSPTHLIKTRGQQVTLRCSPKSGHDTVSWYQQALGQGPQFIFQYYEEEERQRGNFPDRFSGHQFPNYSSELNVNALLLGDSALYLCASSSAPSGSTGELFFGEGSRLTVL.